This entry describes one T cell receptor beta chain. Deletions cut 3 bases from V and 4 bases from J, with 9 bases between. CDR3 length: 13 amino acids. In the original processing: Amplification from reference gene primers served as the basis for estimated nucleated cell counts. Generated by immunoSEQ multiplex PCR, the TCRdb table keeps only in-frame clones and is missing some. Clone size and V and J calls were adopted from that table, with D and trimming inferred from the DNA. The table shows around 250,000 clones, with roughly 86% occurring only once. This specimen comes from a study of blood T cell repertoires in COVID-19. Study in general: Material from acute and convalescent COVID-19 was sourced from the United States, Italy and Spain. PBMCs, B-cell-depleted T cells, or T cells provided the cDNA or gDNA that made up the material.

Seattle enrolled patients during active infection and tracked them longitudinally. This sequence originates from a woman older than 75 with COVID-19, enrolled during active disease. This chain links TRBV12-3 or TRBV12-4 with TRBJ1-2, with D possibly matching TRBD1 (6 bases). The specimen was peripheral blood. This CDR3 reads CASSFETGYGYTF. CDR3 DNA: TGTGCCAGCAGTTTTGAGACAGGCTATGGCTACACCTTC.